This T cell receptor (beta chain) stems from a study of cytomegalovirus exposure and HLA in healthy donors. PCR amplification relied on 60 Vbeta primers (plus 13 Jbeta primers). As processed by the authors: A follow-up analysis tallied 65 million to 80 million unique TCR beta chains, roughly 10 million shared. Here immunoSEQ multiplex PCR was the method, and the copy in TCRdb shows in-frame clones only, minus some. Clone size and the V and J calls come from that table; the DNA yielded D and trimming. The top ten hold approximately 12% of the sample, which has around 65,000 clones, roughly 87% seen once. Trimming took 0 bases from V and 4 from J, leaving 16 bases between them. Germline V CDR1 and CDR2: SGHDT, YYEEEE. This CDR3 contains 16 residues.

The sequenced sample was PBMCs. This TCR derives from a female donor in good health and CMV-seronegative. The rearrangement uses TRBV5-6 and TRBJ1-2; D not resolved. CDR3 sequence: CASSLDEGGALYGYTF. The CDR3 DNA reads as TGTGCCAGCAGCTTGGATGAGGGCGGAGCCCTCTATGGCTACACCTTC.